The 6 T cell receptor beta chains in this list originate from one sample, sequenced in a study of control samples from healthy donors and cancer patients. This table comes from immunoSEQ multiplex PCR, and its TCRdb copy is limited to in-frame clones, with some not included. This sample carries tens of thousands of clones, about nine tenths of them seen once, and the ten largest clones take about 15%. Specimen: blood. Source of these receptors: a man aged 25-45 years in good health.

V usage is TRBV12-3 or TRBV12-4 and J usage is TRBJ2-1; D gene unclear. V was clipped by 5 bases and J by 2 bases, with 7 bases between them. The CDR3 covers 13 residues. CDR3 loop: CASSIGTYNEQFF. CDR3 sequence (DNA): TGTGCCAGCAGTATTGGTACCTACAATGAGCAGTTCTTC.

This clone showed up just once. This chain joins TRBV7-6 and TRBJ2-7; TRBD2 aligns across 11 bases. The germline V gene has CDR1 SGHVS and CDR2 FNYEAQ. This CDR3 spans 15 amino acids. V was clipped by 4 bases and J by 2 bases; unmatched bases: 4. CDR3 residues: CASSSASGGTYEQYF. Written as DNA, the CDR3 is TGTGCCAGCAGCTCCGCTAGCGGGGGGACCTACGAGCAGTACTTC.

The CDR3 is CASIPSGIPRNTEAFF. CDR3 DNA: TGTGCCAGTATCCCTTCGGGGATCCCGAGAAACACTGAAGCTTTCTTT. The chain combines TRBV19 with TRBJ1-1; D is ambiguous. Germline values: CDR1 LNHDA, CDR2 SQIVND (reference sequence). This CDR3 contains 16 residues. Trimming removed 7 bases from V and 2 bases from J, with 20 bases in between. Based on the CDR3 plus reference TRBV19 and TRBJ1-1, the full variable domain is DGGITQSPKYLFRKEGQNVTLSCEQNLNHDAMYWYRQDPGQGLRLIYYSQIVNDFQKGDIAEGYSVSREKKESFPLTVTSAQKNPTAFYLCASIPSGIPRNTEAFFGQGTRLTVV.

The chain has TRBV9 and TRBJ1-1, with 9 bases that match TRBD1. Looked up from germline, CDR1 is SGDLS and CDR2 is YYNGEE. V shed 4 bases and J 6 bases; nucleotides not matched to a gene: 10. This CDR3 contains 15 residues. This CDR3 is CASSTTRQGVAEAFF. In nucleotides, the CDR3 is TGTGCCAGCAGCACGACCCGACAGGGGGTCGCTGAAGCTTTCTTT.

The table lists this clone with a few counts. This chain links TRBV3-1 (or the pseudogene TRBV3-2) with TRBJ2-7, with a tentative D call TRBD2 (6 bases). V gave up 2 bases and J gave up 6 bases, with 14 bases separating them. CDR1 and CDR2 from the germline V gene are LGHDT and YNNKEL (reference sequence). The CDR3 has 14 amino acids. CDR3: CASSQLAEPPEQYF. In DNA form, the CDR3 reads TGTGCCAGCAGCCAATTAGCGGAACCCCCCGAGCAGTACTTC.

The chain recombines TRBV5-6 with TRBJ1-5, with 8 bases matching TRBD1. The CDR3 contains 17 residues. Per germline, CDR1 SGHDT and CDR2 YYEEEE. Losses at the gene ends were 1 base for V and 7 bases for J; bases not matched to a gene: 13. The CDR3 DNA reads TGTGCCAGCAGCTTGTGGCACCGGACAGGGTCAGGGCAGCCCCAGCATTTT. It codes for CASSLWHRTGSGQPQHF.